The sequence of this T cell receptor (beta chain) was determined in a study of OX40 agonist ivuxolimab in advanced cancers. On the study more broadly: Patients were infused with ivuxolimab every 2 weeks at 0.01 to 10 mg/kg. The dose-escalation cohort was about 87% male, with a mean age of about 58 years, ranging roughly 20 to 90. Partial responses were seen in three patients, one with hepatocellular carcinoma and two with cutaneous melanoma. Study-wide points: At 0.1 to 3.0 mg/kg, clonal expansion of CD4+ and CD8+ blood T cells had occurred by week 6.

Sequenced by immunoSEQ multiplex PCR; TCRdb stores in-frame clones only, minus some. The sample comprises tens of thousands of clones, almost 90% of which are singletons, and about 7% rests with the top ten. Trimming left V 4 bases short and J 0 bases short, with 9 bases between. The germline V gene has CDR1 SNHLY and CDR2 FYNNEI. The length of the CDR3 is 15 residues. Note on this clone: Its cognate antigen is unknown. Distinct nucleotide sequences in the sample also encode this CDR3.

This receptor was identified in an adult with an advanced solid tumor such as melanoma, head and neck, liver or kidney cancer. The sample here was CD4+ or CD8+ T cells sorted from blood, taken in a trial of the OX40 agonist ivuxolimab. This rearrangement joins TRBV2 to TRBJ2-2; TRBD1 might be the D (6 bases). CDR3 nucleotides: TGTGCCAGCAGTGCAGGGGCTTCGAACACCGGGGAGCTGTTTTTT. Its protein product is CASSAGASNTGELFF.